These 8 T cell receptor beta chains came from one sample sequenced in a study of T-cell reconstitution after alpha-beta-depleted transplantation in children. Unique molecular identifiers were incorporated when the TCRbeta library was constructed. One entry per CDR3 protein results from TCRdb running MiXCR on the PCR reads. The sample consists of hundreds of thousands of distinct CDR3 sequences, about 17% of them appearing once. The sequences come from PBMCs, mostly from graft donor cells, collected 360 days after TCRalphabeta/CD19-depleted stem cell transplant. All receptors derive from a male patient aged 2 to 10 who had a stem cell transplant for acute lymphoblastic leukemia, so the T cells may come from the graft donor.

Only a few counts were recorded for this clonotype. This chain connects TRBV12-3 or TRBV12-4 to TRBJ2-5; TRBD2 matches at 15 bases. The CDR3 sequence is 15 residues long. J gave up 7 bases and V 6 bases, and 6 bases lay outside the gene matches. The CDR3 sequence is CASRGGLAGGWTQYF. In nucleotides, the CDR3 is TGTGCCAGCAGGGGGGGACTAGCGGGAGGTTGGACCCAGTACTTC.

The genes are TRBV21-1 and TRBJ1-4; TRBD1 reflects the table's D call only, with no check against the DNA. TRBV21-1 is tagged as a pseudogene. The CDR3 spans 18 residues. CDR3 in amino acids: CASNTPRGGARTNEKLFF. In DNA form, the CDR3 reads TGTGCCAGCAACACGCCGAGAGGGGGGGCCCGGACTAATGAAAAACTGTTTTTT.

This clonotype was counted between two and nine times. This chain links TRBV4-1 with TRBJ2-3, with 8 bases aligning to TRBD2. The junction had 3 bases not matched to a gene; V was cut back by 1 base and J by 3 bases. This CDR3 has 15 amino acids. Germline loops: CDR1 MGHRA, CDR2 YSYEKL. Written as DNA, the CDR3 is TGCGCCAGCAGCCAAGGTAGCGGGGTTACAGATACGCAGTATTTT. It specifies CASSQGSGVTDTQYF.

This clonotype was counted a few times. The chain uses TRBV27 and TRBJ2-7; unclear D gene. Trimming pared 6 bases from V and 1 base from J, leaving 10 bases between. This CDR3 comprises 13 residues. Germline CDR1 is MNHEY and CDR2 is SMNVEV (reference sequence). The CDR3 sequence is CASRRQASYEQYF. The CDR3 DNA sequence: TGTGCCAGCAGACGGCAGGCGTCCTACGAGCAGTACTTC.

This clonotype was seen a handful of times. V and J are TRBV6-2 or TRBV6-3 and TRBJ1-6; D is perhaps TRBD1 (5 bases). Per germline, CDR1 MNHEY and CDR2 SVGEGT. This CDR3 spans 15 amino acids. V gave up 6 bases and J gave up 7 bases, with 16 bases separating them. In nucleotides, the CDR3 is TGTGCCAGCAGACGCCCAGGCAGGGCGAATTCACCCCTCCACTTT. Residues: CASRRPGRANSPLHF.

This clonotype was counted a few times. The rearrangement joins TRBV29-1 to TRBJ2-2, with 7 bases lining up with TRBD1. The CDR3 runs 14 residues. Losses at the gene ends were 5 bases for V and 6 bases for J; bases not matched to a gene: 9. CDR1 and CDR2 (germline): SQVTM, ANQGSEA. For the CDR3, the DNA is TGCAGCGTTAGGGCCCTCCAGGGGGCCGGGGAGCTGTTTTTT. Protein: CSVRALQGAGELFF.

This clonotype was recorded at least ten times. The chain couples TRBV7-2 to TRBJ1-4; D not certain. The length of the CDR3 is 13 residues. The V and J ends lost 2 bases and 8 bases respectively, with 9 bases between them. Germline V CDR1 and CDR2: SGHTA, FQGNSA. CDR3 nucleotides: TGTGCCAGCAGCTTAACTCTTGACGAAAAACTGTTTTTT. Protein sequence: CASSLTLDEKLFF.

This clonotype appeared many times. This rearrangement joins TRBV5-1 to TRBJ2-7; D might be TRBD1 (5 bases). Germline CDR1 SGHRS, CDR2 YFSETQ. Trimming stripped 4 bases from V and 4 bases from J, with 15 bases between. This CDR3 region has 14 residues. CDR3 in DNA: TGCGCCAGCAGCGCTGGTCAGGGTGGATACGAGCAGTACTTC. Protein: CASSAGQGGYEQYF.